This TCR beta chain is drawn from a study of T-cell reconstitution after alpha-beta-depleted transplantation in children. Trimming cost V 7 bases and J 5 bases, with 15 bases left between them. The CDR3 spans 14 residues. For TCRbeta, the library was prepared with unique molecular identifiers. TCRdb re-analysed the PCR reads in MiXCR, keeping a single row per CDR3 protein. The data contain some 500,000 distinct CDR3 sequences, 18% of them singletons. Material: PBMCs from the stem cell graft donor, obtained from the stem cell graft. The chain combines TRBV12-3 or TRBV12-4 with TRBJ2-1; a possible D gene is TRBD1 (5 bases). The receptor was derived from a human donor who donated a stem cell graft to a child with acute lymphoblastic leukemia. CDR3 sequence reads: CASTRTNSNNEQFF. The CDR3 DNA reads as TGTGCCAGCACTCGGACAAATTCTAACAATGAGCAGTTCTTC.